A single sample gave rise to the 11 T cell receptor beta chains below, sequenced in a study of blood T cell repertoires in COVID-19. Libraries were prepared by immunoSEQ multiplex PCR; TCRdb keeps only in-frame clonotypes and omits some of them. The data show 200,000 or so clones, around 80% seen once. The specimen sequenced was peripheral blood. The receptors stem from an older woman who had recovered from COVID-19.

The chain carries TRBV12-3 or TRBV12-4 and TRBJ2-7; the D gene is possibly TRBD1 (6 bases). Trimming took 7 bases from V and 6 from J, leaving 16 bases between them. The CDR3 has 13 amino acids. CDR3 in amino acids: CASTWTVFSEQYF. DNA for the CDR3: TGTGCCAGCACTTGGACAGTATTCTCCGAGCAGTACTTC.

The chain is built from TRBV27 and TRBJ2-3, with 13 nucleotides matching TRBD2. V gave up 6 bases and J gave up 1 base; unmatched junction bases: 10. In germline, CDR1 is MNHEY, CDR2 SMNVEV (reference sequence). The CDR3 length is 18 residues. This CDR3 reads CASRLGLAGALGTDTQYF. The CDR3 DNA follows: TGTGCCAGCAGGTTAGGACTAGCGGGGGCCCTTGGCACAGATACGCAGTATTTT.

The V and J genes are TRBV13 and TRBJ2-5; 7 nucleotides agree with TRBD2. CDR1 PRHDT and CDR2 FYEKMQ come from the germline V gene (reference sequence). The CDR3 totals 13 residues. J was trimmed by 5 bases and V by 5 bases; bases with no gene match: 5. This chain's CDR3 is CASSASGAETQYF. The CDR3 DNA follows: TGTGCCAGCAGCGCCAGCGGGGCCGAGACCCAGTACTTC.

This rearrangement joins TRBV2 to TRBJ1-1; D gene unclear. There are 13 residues in the CDR3. The germline V gene has CDR1 SNHLY and CDR2 FYNNEI. Between the trimmed V and J ends, which lost 6 bases and 1 base, there was a span of 9 bases. The DNA for the CDR3 is TGTGCCAGCAGGAACAACCGGAACACTGAAGCTTTCTTT. It translates to CASRNNRNTEAFF.

This sequence joins TRBV19 and TRBJ1-6, with TRBD1 as a possible D gene (6 bases). V gave up 7 bases and J gave up 6 bases, with 10 bases separating them. Germline CDR1 LNHDA, CDR2 SQIVND (reference sequence). The CDR3 consists of 13 residues. CDR3 in DNA: TGTGCCAGTAACACAGGGCGTAATTCACCCCTCCACTTT. Encoded protein: CASNTGRNSPLHF.

The chain is built from TRBV6-1 and TRBJ1-2, with D possibly matching TRBD1 (5 bases). CDR3 size: 15 residues. The V end lost 0 bases, the J end lost 7 bases, and 15 bases lay between the germline ends. Germline CDR1 is MNHNS and CDR2 is SASEGT. DNA for the CDR3: TGTGCCAGCAGTGAAGCGCGAGGCAGGGTATCTGGCTACACCTTC. Protein product: CASSEARGRVSGYTF.

The chain combines TRBV9 with TRBJ2-7; 10 bases match TRBD1. The CDR3 sequence is 15 residues long. Germline trimming cut 1 base from V and 4 bases from J; bases unmatched to any gene: 5. Germline V CDR1 and CDR2: SGDLS, YYNGEE. This CDR3 is CASSVFGDRGYEQYF. For the CDR3, the DNA is TGTGCCAGCAGCGTATTCGGGGACAGGGGTTACGAGCAGTACTTC.

As to this clone: Within the sample, other DNA sequences also encode this same CDR3. V usage is TRBV5-6 and J usage is TRBJ1-1; 7 nucleotides agree with TRBD1. The CDR3 length is 12 residues. Germline V gene sequence: CDR1 SGHDT, CDR2 YYEEEE. V dropped 5 bases and J dropped 7; count of bases not matched to a gene: 5. The CDR3 coding sequence is TGTGCCAGCAGTTTCAACAGGGGTGAAGCTTTCTTT. Its protein product is CASSFNRGEAFF.

J is TRBJ1-5 and V is TRBV2; TRBD1 is a possible D gene (5 bases). The CDR3 runs 14 residues. The V gene lost 8 bases and the J gene lost 2 bases, with 13 bases spanning the gap. Germline assignment: CDR1 SNHLY and CDR2 FYNNEI. The CDR3 sequence is CASGGTLGNQPQHF. In DNA, the CDR3 is TGTGCCAGCGGCGGGACTTTAGGCAATCAGCCCCAGCATTTT. Based on the CDR3 plus reference TRBV2 and TRBJ1-5, the full variable domain is EPEVTQTPSHQVTQMGQEVILRCVPISNHLYFYWYRQILGQKVEFLVSFYNNEISEKSEIFDDQFSVERPDGSNFTLKIRSTKLEDSAMYFCASGGTLGNQPQHFGDGTRLSIL.

The chain joins TRBV4-3 to TRBJ1-1; D unresolved. V was cut by 0 bases and J by 9 bases, with 23 bases left in between. The CDR3 length is 17 residues. CDR1 LGHNA and CDR2 YSLEER come from the germline V gene. CDR3 in DNA: TGCGCCAGCAGCCAAGAATCGGCGGGCACCCTAATGGGGAAAGCTTTCTTT. Protein sequence: CASSQESAGTLMGKAFF.

This clone was observed once. The chain has TRBV12-5 and TRBJ1-2; D remains ambiguous. V dropped 6 bases and J dropped 12 bases, with 23 bases sitting between them. The length of the CDR3 is 14 residues. Germline V CDR1 and CDR2: LGHNT, FRNRAP. The CDR3 region has the DNA TGTGCTAGTGGCCCAAGACTTGATTCGGAAGGCCACACCTTC. Its protein is CASGPRLDSEGHTF. The full variable domain, completed using reference TRBV12-5 and TRBJ1-2, is DARVTQTPRHKVTEMGQEVTMRCQPILGHNTVFWYRQTMMQGLELLAYFRNRAPLDDSGMPKDRFSAEMPDATLATLKIQPSEPRDSAVYFCASGPRLDSEGHTFGSGTRLTVV.